This T cell receptor beta chain emerged from a study of T cell clones after liver transplantation. Study at large: As an antigen-independent comparator, third-party-reactive TCRbeta sequences came from pre-transplant mixed lymphocyte reactions.

With respect to this clone: What it recognizes is unknown.

Broader study findings: Rather than being deleted, graft donor-reactive T cells may have moved into the graft. A larger donor-reactive than third-party decline suggested partial antigen-specific deletion. These preliminary findings come from unstandardized post-transplant sampling times.

From germline, CDR1 is MNHNY and CDR2 SVGAGI (reference sequence). With 5 bases removed from V and 3 bases from J, the gap between germline ends came to 9 bases. The CDR3 runs 13 residues. The assay was immunoSEQ multiplex PCR, and TCRdb's table has in-frame clones only and misses some. The sample includes some 60,000 clones, about 73% of them seen just once. This rearrangement joins TRBV6-6 to TRBJ2-3; TRBD2 is a possible D gene (6 bases). Sequenced material: CD4+ T cells from blood, taken at the roughly 16-month timepoint. This TCR derives from a human patient who received a liver transplant. A subset of T cells may come from the graft donor. CDR3 DNA: TGTGCCAGCAGTCCCCGGGGGACAGATACGCAGTATTTT. Translated, it gives CASSPRGTDTQYF.